The source of this TCR beta chain is a study of sequential checkpoint blockade in melanoma. Method: immunoSEQ multiplex PCR; TCRdb's copy keeps in-frame clones and lacks some. The sample comprises around 10,000 clones, about 29% of which are singletons, and 20% to 30% rests with the top ten. The sample holds many counts of this clone. Treatment denoted: randomized to nivolumab then ipilimumab (arm A) or the reverse (arm B). V trimming: 5 bases; J trimming: 7 bases; junction bases outside the gene matches: 9. CDR3 length: 14 amino acids. The germline V gene has CDR1 SGHNT and CDR2 YENEEA. This specimen was tumor tissue (inferred from file names), taken from a patient given nivolumab and ipilimumab in sequence. The clonotype was recovered from a human donor with melanoma. The chain links TRBV11-3 to TRBJ2-7; 9 bases align to TRBD2. The CDR3 reads CASSISGGLGEQYF. The CDR3 DNA is TGTGCCAGCAGCATTAGCGGGGGTCTGGGGGAGCAGTACTTC.